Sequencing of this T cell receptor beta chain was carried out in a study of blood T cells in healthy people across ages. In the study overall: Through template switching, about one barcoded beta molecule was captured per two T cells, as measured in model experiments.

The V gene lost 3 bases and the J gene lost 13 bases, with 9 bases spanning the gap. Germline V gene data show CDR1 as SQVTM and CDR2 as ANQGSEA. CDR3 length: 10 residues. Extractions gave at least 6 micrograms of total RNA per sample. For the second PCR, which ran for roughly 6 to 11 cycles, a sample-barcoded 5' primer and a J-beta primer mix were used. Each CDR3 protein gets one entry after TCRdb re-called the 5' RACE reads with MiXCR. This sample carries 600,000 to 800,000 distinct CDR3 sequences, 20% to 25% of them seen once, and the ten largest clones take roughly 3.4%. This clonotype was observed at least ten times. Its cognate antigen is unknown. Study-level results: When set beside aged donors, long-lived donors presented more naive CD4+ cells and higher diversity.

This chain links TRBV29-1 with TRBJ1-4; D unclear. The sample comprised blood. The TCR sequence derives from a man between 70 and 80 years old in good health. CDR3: CSVEERGLFF. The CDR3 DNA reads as TGCAGCGTTGAGGAGCGTGGACTGTTTTTT. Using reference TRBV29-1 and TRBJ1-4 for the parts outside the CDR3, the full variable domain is SAVISQKPSRDICQRGTSLTIQCQVDSQVTMMFWYRQQPGQSLTLIATANQGSEATYESGFVIDKFPISRPNLTFSTLTVSNMSPEDSSIYLCSVEERGLFFGSGTQLSVL.